These 12 T cell receptor beta chains were sequenced from one sample in a study of blood T cell repertoires in COVID-19. Profiled with immunoSEQ multiplex PCR; TCRdb holds only in-frame clones, not every one. The sample has roughly 47,000 clones, 75% to 90% seen once. The sequenced material came from peripheral blood. All receptors come from a man aged 50 to 60 with acute or convalescent COVID-19.

Details on this clone: The same CDR3 also results from other DNA sequences found in this sample. The chain has TRBV4-3 and TRBJ2-2, with 13 bases fitting TRBD2. CDR1 is LGHNA, CDR2 YSLEER, per germline. The CDR3 loop spans 18 amino acids. Unmatched junction bases numbered 4, after V lost 3 bases and J lost 0 bases. Here the CDR3 reads CASSHRLAGGTNTGELFF. CDR3 in DNA: TGCGCCAGCAGCCACCGACTAGCGGGGGGCACGAACACCGGGGAGCTGTTTTTT.

This chain links TRBV2 with TRBJ1-5, with D possibly matching TRBD1 (5 bases). The CDR3 is 14 amino acids. Germline CDR1 is SNHLY and CDR2 is FYNNEI. V lost 4 bases and J 1 base, leaving 8 bases between the germline ends. This CDR3 is CASSGQTSNQPQHF. In DNA, the CDR3 is TGTGCCAGCAGTGGACAGACGAGCAATCAGCCCCAGCATTTT.

This clone appeared a few times. This chain links TRBV6-2 or TRBV6-3 with TRBJ1-1, with D perhaps TRBD1 (6 bases). V gave up 4 bases and J gave up 5 bases, with 14 bases separating them. This CDR3 region has 14 residues. Looked up from germline, CDR1 is MNHEY and CDR2 is SVGEGT. The DNA for the CDR3 is TGTGCCAGCAGTTCCACAGGGATGGAGACTGAAGCTTTCTTT. Its protein product is CASSSTGMETEAFF.

This chain joins TRBV5-1 and TRBJ1-2; 7 bases fit TRBD1. This CDR3 comprises 16 residues. The germline CDR1 and CDR2 sequences are SGHRS and YFSETQ. The V and J ends lost 0 bases and 6 bases, in that order; junction bases with no gene match: 11. The CDR3, as DNA: TGCGCCAGCAGCTTGGATCCCGGGACAGCGCCCAATGGCTACACCTTC. It is translated as CASSLDPGTAPNGYTF.

The table lists this clone with a count of one. This chain joins TRBV9 and TRBJ1-1; D may be TRBD1 (6 bases). V gave up 0 bases and J gave up 5 bases, with 11 bases separating them. The CDR3 spans 14 residues. CDR1 is SGDLS, CDR2 YYNGEE, per germline. The CDR3 is CASSVGGGRTEAFF. The CDR3 coding sequence is TGTGCCAGCAGCGTAGGCGGGGGGCGGACTGAAGCTTTCTTT.

For this clone: The junction departs from the called germline gene at one end, perhaps through a read error. V is TRBV7-6 and J is TRBJ1-5; 7 nucleotides agree with TRBD1. Looked up from germline, CDR1 is SGHVS and CDR2 is FNYEAQ. CDR3 length equals 16 residues. As DNA, the CDR3 is TGTGCCAGCAGCACCATTACAGGGGATAGCGATCAGCCCCAGCATTTT. Its protein product is CASSTITGDSDQPQHF. Combining the CDR3 with reference TRBV7-6 and TRBJ1-5 gives the whole variable domain GAGVSQSPRYKVTKRGQDVALRCDPISGHVSLYWYRQALGQGPEFLTYFNYEAQQDKSGLPNDRFSAERPEGSISTLTIQRTEQRDSAMYRCASSTITGDSDQPQHFGDGTRLSIL.

The chain is built from TRBV14 and TRBJ1-3, with TRBD1 matching over 8 bases. Trimming cost V 3 bases and J 3 bases; bases outside gene matches: 7. CDR1 is SGHDN, CDR2 FVKESK, per germline. The CDR3 is 16 amino acids. The CDR3 DNA reads TGTGCCAGCAGCCAGGGGCAGGGGGCGCTTGGAAACACCATATATTTT. This sequence encodes CASSQGQGALGNTIYF.

J is TRBJ2-3 and V is TRBV4-2; 10 positions match TRBD2. CDR1 LGHNA and CDR2 YNFKEQ come from the germline V gene. The CDR3 loop spans 16 amino acids. Losses at the gene ends were 2 bases for V and 3 bases for J; bases not matched to a gene: 5. CDR3 amino acids: CASSQRTSGTTDTQYF. CDR3 DNA sequence: TGTGCCAGCAGCCAACGTACTAGCGGGACGACAGATACGCAGTATTTT.

The chain recombines TRBV18 with TRBJ1-2; D is unclear. V was pared by 3 bases and J by 8 bases, with 16 bases between. CDR3 size: 14 residues. CDR1 and CDR2 (germline): KGHSH, LQKENI. The CDR3 here is CASSPASGTKGYTF. The CDR3 DNA follows: TGTGCCAGCTCACCGGCGAGCGGCACGAAGGGCTACACCTTC.

The chain joins TRBV30 to TRBJ1-1; TRBD1 aligns across 7 bases. There are 16 residues in the CDR3. Germline loops: CDR1 GTSNPN, CDR2 SVGIG (reference sequence). V was clipped by 3 bases and J by 1 base; unmatched bases: 11. The CDR3 DNA reads as TGTGCCTGGAGGGCCCAACAGGGGCAAAGGAACACTGAAGCTTTCTTT. Protein sequence: CAWRAQQGQRNTEAFF.

This chain joins TRBV29-1 and TRBJ2-5; D might be TRBD1 (6 bases). Germline lookup yields CDR1 SQVTM and CDR2 ANQGSEA. The CDR3 length is 16 residues. V was shortened by 0 bases and J by 5 bases, with 19 bases between the two germline ends. The CDR3 is CSVEDSTGAGWETQYF. For the CDR3, the DNA is TGCAGCGTTGAAGATTCGACAGGAGCCGGCTGGGAGACCCAGTACTTC.

J is TRBJ2-1 and V is TRBV19; TRBD2 matches 8 bases. This CDR3 region has 16 residues. Germline assignment: CDR1 LNHDA and CDR2 SQIVND (reference sequence). Trimming at V came to 0 bases and at J to 3 bases, leaving 4 bases not matched to a gene. The CDR3 DNA follows: TGTGCCAGTAGTATAGATTCGGGGGGGCACTACAATGAGCAGTTCTTC. This encodes CASSIDSGGHYNEQFF.